The 25 T cell receptor beta chains given below trace back to one sample, sequenced in a study of blood T cell repertoires in COVID-19. Method: immunoSEQ multiplex PCR; TCRdb's copy keeps in-frame clones and lacks some. The data contain 300,000 to 500,000 clones, 70% to 90% of them singletons. Sample: PBMCs or T cells enriched from blood (not recorded which). The source of these receptors is a woman aged 25-40 years with acute COVID-19.

V is TRBV5-1 and J is TRBJ1-2, with TRBD1 matching over 8 bases. Trimming at V came to 3 bases and at J to 8 bases, leaving 6 bases not matched to a gene. Germline CDR1 reads SGHRS; CDR2 reads YFSETQ. CDR3 length: 13 amino acids. The DNA of the CDR3 is TGCGCCAGCAGCTACGGACAGGGAATCGGCTACACCTTC. It codes for CASSYGQGIGYTF.

This chain joins TRBV10-3 and TRBJ2-1; 8 bases are a match to TRBD1. The J segment lost 7 bases and the V segment lost 0 bases, leaving 8 bases of the junction unmatched. Germline CDR1 ENHRY, CDR2 SYGVKD. The CDR3 has 16 residues. The CDR3 sequence is CAISESTGQAGNEQFF. CDR3 nucleotide sequence: TGTGCCATCAGTGAGTCGACGGGACAGGCAGGGAATGAGCAGTTCTTC.

The chain links TRBV29-1 to TRBJ2-5, with a possible D match to TRBD1 (6 bases). Germline CDR1 and CDR2: SQVTM and ANQGSEA. This CDR3 region has 13 residues. The ends were cut back, 3 bases at V and 2 bases at J, with 10 bases in the middle. CDR3 in DNA: TGCAGCGTTGAGAGGACAGTGCAAGAGACCCAGTACTTC. Translating gives CSVERTVQETQYF. Full variable domain (remainder filled in from reference TRBV29-1 and TRBJ2-5): SAVISQKPSRDICQRGTSLTIQCQVDSQVTMMFWYRQQPGQSLTLIATANQGSEATYESGFVIDKFPISRPNLTFSTLTVSNMSPEDSSIYLCSVERTVQETQYFGPGTRLLVL.

Remarks on this clone: This CDR3 is also generated by other DNA sequences in the sample. V usage is TRBV7-2 and J usage is TRBJ1-5; the D is unclear. Germline CDR1 and CDR2: SGHTA and FQGNSA. Between the trimmed V and J ends, which lost 0 bases and 4 bases, there was a span of 10 bases. The CDR3 consists of 15 residues. Here the CDR3 reads CASSLAGALNQPQHF. CDR3 bases: TGTGCCAGCAGCTTAGCTGGAGCCCTTAATCAGCCCCAGCATTTT.

Points on this clone: Other nucleotide sequences from this sample produce the same CDR3. V is TRBV18 and J is TRBJ1-1; 8 nucleotides match TRBD1. The trim removed 3 bases at V and 4 bases at J, leaving 1 base unmatched. Germline V gene data show CDR1 as KGHSH and CDR2 as LQKENI. This CDR3 has 13 residues. The CDR3 is CASSPDRGTEAFF. The CDR3 nucleotides are TGTGCCAGCTCACCTGACAGGGGCACTGAAGCTTTCTTT. Supplemented by reference TRBV18 and TRBJ1-1, the full variable domain reads NAGVMQNPRHLVRRRGQEARLRCSPMKGHSHVYWYRQLPEEGLKFMVYLQKENIIDESGMPKERFSAEFPKEGPSILRIQQVVRGDSAAYFCASSPDRGTEAFFGQGTRLTVV.

The gene calls are TRBV10-1 and TRBJ1-1; tentatively, D is TRBD1 (6 bases). Trimming took off 6 bases at V and 3 bases at J, with 11 bases between the two ends. CDR3 length: 13 residues. Germline-derived CDR1 and CDR2 are WNHNN and SYGVQD (reference sequence). CDR3 coding DNA: TGCGCCAGCAGCCTTCACAGGGACACTGAAGCTTTCTTT. Encoded protein: CASSLHRDTEAFF.

The chain uses TRBV30 and TRBJ1-2; possibly TRBD1 for D (6 bases). Per germline, CDR1 GTSNPN and CDR2 SVGIG (reference sequence). This CDR3 has 14 residues. V dropped 6 bases and J dropped 2 bases, with 16 bases sitting between them. CDR3 bases: TGTGCCTGTCACGGGGGGGGGCCCAACTATGGCTACACCTTC. Protein: CACHGGGPNYGYTF.

V gene TRBV5-4 combines with J gene TRBJ2-2; 12 bases agree with TRBD2. V shed 4 bases, J shed 4 bases, and the junction held 14 bases outside the gene matches. The length of the CDR3 is 19 residues. CDR1 and CDR2 (germline): SGHNT, YYREEE (reference sequence). The CDR3 here is CASSHGPSGGAVGTGELFF. The CDR3, as DNA: TGTGCCAGCAGCCACGGGCCTAGCGGGGGGGCCGTAGGCACCGGGGAGCTGTTTTTT.

The V and J genes are TRBV4-1 and TRBJ2-7, with D maybe TRBD2 (6 bases). Trimming stripped 4 bases from V and 6 bases from J, with 13 bases between. Per the germline V gene, CDR1 is MGHRA and CDR2 is YSYEKL. The CDR3 contains 13 residues. The CDR3 DNA is TGCGCCAGCAGCCCCGGGGGAATCGGCGAGCAGTACTTC. It translates to CASSPGGIGEQYF.

The rearrangement joins TRBV6-2 or TRBV6-3 to TRBJ1-2; unclear D gene. This CDR3 is built from 14 residues. Germline V gene lookup returns CDR1 MNHEY and CDR2 SVGEGT. Trimming shortened V by 2 bases and J by 8 bases, and 15 bases separated the two germline ends. The CDR3 loop is CASSYPDYESGYTF. The CDR3 DNA follows: TGTGCCAGCAGTTACCCTGATTATGAGTCCGGCTACACCTTC.

V usage is TRBV5-1 and J usage is TRBJ2-7; 7 bases fit TRBD1. Germline lookup yields CDR1 SGHRS and CDR2 YFSETQ. The CDR3 has 15 residues. Trimming cost V 4 bases and J 2 bases; bases outside gene matches: 9. The CDR3 nucleotides read TGCGCCAGCAGCGACAGAGCCGGGACAGCCTACGAGCAGTACTTC. It codes for CASSDRAGTAYEQYF.

This clone appeared a single time. V gene TRBV19 combines with J gene TRBJ1-5; D might be TRBD1 (6 bases). Trimming stripped 5 bases from V and 5 bases from J, with 7 bases between. This CDR3 has 12 residues. The V gene's germline CDR1 is LNHDA and CDR2 SQIVND (reference sequence). CDR3 in amino acids: CASSPGDQPQHF. The CDR3 DNA reads as TGTGCCAGTAGTCCAGGGGATCAGCCCCAGCATTTT.

This chain joins TRBV7-2 and TRBJ2-3; TRBD2 matches 8 bases. V lost 6 bases, J lost 2 bases, and 10 bases stayed unmatched. This CDR3 contains 16 residues. Germline V gene lookup returns CDR1 SGHTA and CDR2 FQGNSA. As DNA, the CDR3 is TGTGCCAGCAGTTTTTTCGGCGGGGGGCTCACAGATACGCAGTATTTT. This translates into CASSFFGGGLTDTQYF. The variable domain in full, completed from reference TRBV7-2 and TRBJ2-3, reads GAGVSQSPSNKVTEKGKDVELRCDPISGHTALYWYRQSLGQGLEFLIYFQGNSAPDKSGLPSDRFSAERTGGSVSTLTIQRTQQEDSAVYLCASSFFGGGLTDTQYFGPGTRLTVL.

The chain uses TRBV3-1 (or the pseudogene TRBV3-2) and TRBJ2-1, with a tentative D call TRBD2 (7 bases). CDR3 length equals 16 residues. CDR1 and CDR2 (germline): LGHDT, YNNKEL (reference sequence). The V and J ends lost 1 base and 7 bases respectively, with 17 bases between them. CDR3 sequence reads: CASSQAWGGLGNEQFF. The CDR3 DNA reads TGTGCCAGCAGCCAAGCCTGGGGGGGGCTAGGAAATGAGCAGTTCTTC.

This chain joins TRBV6-5 and TRBJ2-7, with 9 bases that match TRBD1. Germline V gene lookup returns CDR1 MNHEY and CDR2 SVGAGI. V gave up 8 bases and J gave up 4 bases; unmatched junction bases: 6. The CDR3 has 13 amino acids. The CDR3 nucleotides are TGTGCCAGCCGGGACAGGGAGTGGTACGAGCAGTACTTC. Translation gives CASRDREWYEQYF.

The chain links TRBV5-4 to TRBJ2-1, with 9 bases that match TRBD2. This CDR3 region has 16 residues. Germline V gives CDR1 SGHNT, CDR2 YYREEE (reference sequence). Trimming cost V 0 bases and J 7 bases; bases outside gene matches: 8. Here the CDR3 reads CASSLVGGTSSNEQFF. The DNA of the CDR3 is TGTGCCAGCAGCTTGGTAGGCGGGACTAGCAGTAATGAGCAGTTCTTC. Full variable domain (outside the CDR3, taken from reference TRBV5-4 and TRBJ2-1): ETGVTQSPTHLIKTRGQQVTLRCSSQSGHNTVSWYQQALGQGPQFIFQYYREEENGRGNFPPRFSGLQFPNYSSELNVNALELDDSALYLCASSLVGGTSSNEQFFGPGTRLTVL.

This clone occurred a few times. The chain recombines TRBV10-2 with TRBJ2-7, with D possibly matching TRBD1 (5 bases). The CDR3 sequence is 13 residues long. Germline CDR1 WSHSY, CDR2 SAAADI. Trimming removed 6 bases at V and 4 bases at J, with 13 bases between. The CDR3 is CASRAGYHYEQYF. The CDR3 region has the DNA TGCGCCAGCAGGGCAGGGTACCATTACGAGCAGTACTTC.

This chain joins TRBV5-1 and TRBJ2-7, with D perhaps TRBD1 (6 bases). Trimming pared 4 bases from V and 3 bases from J, leaving 17 bases between. Germline V gene data show CDR1 as SGHRS and CDR2 as YFSETQ. This CDR3 comprises 15 residues. The CDR3 DNA follows: TGCGCCAGCAGCCTAGCCCGGACAGCTTACTACGAGCAGTACTTC. Translating it yields CASSLARTAYYEQYF.

V gene TRBV6-4 combines with J gene TRBJ2-1, with 11 bases matching TRBD2. CDR3 length: 17 residues. Germline V CDR1 and CDR2: MRHNA, SNTAGT. V shed 4 bases and J 2 bases; nucleotides not matched to a gene: 7. The CDR3 sequence is CASSAALAGVPYNEQFF. DNA for the CDR3: TGTGCCAGCAGTGCCGCACTAGCGGGGGTCCCCTACAATGAGCAGTTCTTC.

V gene TRBV5-1 combines with J gene TRBJ1-1, with D unclear. The CDR3 contains 13 residues. Germline CDR1 is SGHRS and CDR2 is YFSETQ. V was pared by 4 bases and J by 1 base, with 8 bases between. For the CDR3, the DNA is TGCGCCAGCAGCCCAGGAGGGAACACTGAAGCTTTCTTT. It codes for CASSPGGNTEAFF.

The CDR3 here is CASSIIQGNTEAFF. The CDR3 DNA sequence: TGTGCCAGCAGTATCATACAGGGAAACACTGAAGCTTTCTTT. V and J are TRBV28 and TRBJ1-1; a weak D match, TRBD1 (6 bases). CDR1 and CDR2 from the germline V gene are MDHEN and SYDVKM. Trimming took off 5 bases at V and 2 bases at J, with 12 bases between the two ends. CDR3 length: 14 amino acids.

The V and J genes are TRBV10-2 and TRBJ1-1, with a tentative D call TRBD1 (6 bases). Trimming pared 6 bases from V and 6 bases from J, leaving 8 bases between. The CDR3 is made up of 11 amino acids. Germline CDR1 is WSHSY and CDR2 is SAAADI. CDR3 coding DNA: TGCGCCAGCAGATCAGGGGCTGAAGCTTTCTTT. Residues: CASRSGAEAFF.

The chain has TRBV2 and TRBJ2-7; the match to TRBD2 covers 11 bases. With 5 bases clipped from V and 5 bases from J, the junction kept 8 bases outside the gene matches. CDR1 and CDR2 (germline): SNHLY, FYNNEI. This CDR3 comprises 15 residues. CDR3 nucleotides: TGTGCCAGCAGTTCATCTAGCGGGGGGTTTCACGAGCAGTACTTC. It yields the protein CASSSSSGGFHEQYF.

The rearrangement uses TRBV6-1 and TRBJ2-2, with no clear D. This CDR3 contains 15 residues. Germline CDR1 is MNHNS and CDR2 is SASEGT. Trimming pared 1 base from V and 4 bases from J, leaving 10 bases between. CDR3 residues: CASSEDRVSTGELFF. For the CDR3, the DNA is TGTGCCAGCAGTGAAGATCGCGTTTCCACCGGGGAGCTGTTTTTT.

This clone appeared a few times. J is TRBJ2-3 and V is TRBV1; TRBD2, as called in the table, went unchecked against the DNA. TRBV1 is designated a pseudogene. The CDR3 has 18 residues. CDR3 sequence (DNA): TGCACCAGCAGCCAAGAGGGACTAGCGGGGACCCGCACAGATACGCAGTATTTT. This encodes CTSSQEGLAGTRTDTQYF.